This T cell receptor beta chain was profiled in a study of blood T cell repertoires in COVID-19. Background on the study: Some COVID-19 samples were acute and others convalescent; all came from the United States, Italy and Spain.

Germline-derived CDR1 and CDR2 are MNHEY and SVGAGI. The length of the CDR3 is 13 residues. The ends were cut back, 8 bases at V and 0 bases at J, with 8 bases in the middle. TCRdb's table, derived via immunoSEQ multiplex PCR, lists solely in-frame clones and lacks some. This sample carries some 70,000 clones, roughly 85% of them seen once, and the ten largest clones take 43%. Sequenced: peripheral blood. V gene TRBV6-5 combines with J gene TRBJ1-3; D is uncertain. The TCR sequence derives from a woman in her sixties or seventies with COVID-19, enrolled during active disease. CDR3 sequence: CASSEVSGNTIYF. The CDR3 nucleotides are TGTGCCAGCTCGGAGGTCTCTGGAAACACCATATATTTT.